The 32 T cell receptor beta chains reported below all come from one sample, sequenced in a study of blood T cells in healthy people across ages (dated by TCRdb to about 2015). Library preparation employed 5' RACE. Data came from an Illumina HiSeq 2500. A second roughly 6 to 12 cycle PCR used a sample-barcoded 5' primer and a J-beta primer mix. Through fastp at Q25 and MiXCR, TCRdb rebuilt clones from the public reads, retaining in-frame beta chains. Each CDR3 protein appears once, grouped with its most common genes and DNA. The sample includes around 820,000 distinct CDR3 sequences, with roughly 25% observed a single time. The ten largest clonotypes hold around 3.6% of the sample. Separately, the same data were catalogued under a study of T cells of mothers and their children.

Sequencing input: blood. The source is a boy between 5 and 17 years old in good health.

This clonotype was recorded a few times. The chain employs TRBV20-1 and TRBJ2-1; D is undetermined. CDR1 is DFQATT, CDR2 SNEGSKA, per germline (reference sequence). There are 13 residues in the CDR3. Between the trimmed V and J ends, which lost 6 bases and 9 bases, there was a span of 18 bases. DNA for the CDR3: TGCAGTGCCGAACCTAGAACTGAGGCTGAGCAGTTCTTC. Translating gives CSAEPRTEAEQFF.

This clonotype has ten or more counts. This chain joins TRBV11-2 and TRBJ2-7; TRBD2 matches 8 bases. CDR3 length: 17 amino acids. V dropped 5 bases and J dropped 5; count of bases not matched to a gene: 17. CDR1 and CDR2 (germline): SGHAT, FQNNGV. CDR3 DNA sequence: TGTGCCAGCAGCACCCAACTTGGAGCGGGGGCGGGGAACGAGCAGTACTTC. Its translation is CASSTQLGAGAGNEQYF.

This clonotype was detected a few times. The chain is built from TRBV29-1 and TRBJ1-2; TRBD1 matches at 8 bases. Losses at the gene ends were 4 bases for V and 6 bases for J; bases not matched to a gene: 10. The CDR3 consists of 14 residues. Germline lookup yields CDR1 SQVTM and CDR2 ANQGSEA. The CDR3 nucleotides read TGCAGCGTTGGGTACCGGACAGGGAGAAATGGCTACACCTTC. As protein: CSVGYRTGRNGYTF.

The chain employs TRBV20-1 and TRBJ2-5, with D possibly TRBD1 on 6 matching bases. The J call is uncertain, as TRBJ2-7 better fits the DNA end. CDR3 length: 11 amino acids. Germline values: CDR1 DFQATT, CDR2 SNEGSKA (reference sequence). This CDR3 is CSAVRGIEQYF. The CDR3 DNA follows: TGCAGTGCCGTGAGGGGGATCGAGCAGTACTTC.

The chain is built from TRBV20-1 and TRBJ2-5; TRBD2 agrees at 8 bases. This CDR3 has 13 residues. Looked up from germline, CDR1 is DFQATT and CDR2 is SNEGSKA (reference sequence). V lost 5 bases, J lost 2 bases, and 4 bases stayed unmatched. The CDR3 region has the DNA TGCAGTGCTCTGGGCGGGGGGCAAGAGACCCAGTACTTC. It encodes CSALGGGQETQYF.

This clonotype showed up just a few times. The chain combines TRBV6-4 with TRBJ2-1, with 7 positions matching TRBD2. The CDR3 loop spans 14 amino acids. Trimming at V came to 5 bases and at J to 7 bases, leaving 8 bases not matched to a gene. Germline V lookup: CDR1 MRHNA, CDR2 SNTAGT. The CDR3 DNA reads TGTGCCAGCAGTTCGGGGGGAGCTACGAATGAGCAGTTCTTC. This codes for CASSSGGATNEQFF.

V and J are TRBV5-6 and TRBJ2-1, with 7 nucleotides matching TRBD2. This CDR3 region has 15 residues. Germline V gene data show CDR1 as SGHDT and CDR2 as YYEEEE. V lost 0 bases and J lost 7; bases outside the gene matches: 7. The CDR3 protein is CASSLGPGGVNEQFF. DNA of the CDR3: TGTGCCAGCAGCTTGGGGCCGGGGGGAGTGAATGAGCAGTTCTTC.

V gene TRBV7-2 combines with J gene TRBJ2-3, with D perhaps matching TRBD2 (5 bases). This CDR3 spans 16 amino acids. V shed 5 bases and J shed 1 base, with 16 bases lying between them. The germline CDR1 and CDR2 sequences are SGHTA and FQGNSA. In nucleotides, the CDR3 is TGTGCCAGCAGCCCGAGAACTAGGGTAGGCACAGATACGCAGTATTTT. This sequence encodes CASSPRTRVGTDTQYF.

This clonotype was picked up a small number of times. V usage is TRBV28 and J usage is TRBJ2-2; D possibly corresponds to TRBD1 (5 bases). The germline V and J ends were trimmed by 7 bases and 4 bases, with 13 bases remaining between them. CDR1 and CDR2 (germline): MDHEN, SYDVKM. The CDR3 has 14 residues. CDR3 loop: CASTLRQTTGELFF. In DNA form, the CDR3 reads TGTGCCAGCACTCTCCGACAGACCACCGGGGAGCTGTTTTTT.

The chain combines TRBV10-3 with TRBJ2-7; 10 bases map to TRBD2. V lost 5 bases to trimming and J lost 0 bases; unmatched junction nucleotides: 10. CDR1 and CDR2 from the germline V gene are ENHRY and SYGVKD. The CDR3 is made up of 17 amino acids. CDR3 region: CAISPRLAGPSSYEQYF. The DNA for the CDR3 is TGTGCCATCAGTCCTCGACTAGCGGGCCCGAGCTCCTACGAGCAGTACTTC.

CDR3 loop: CASSPGQGSAEKLFF. CDR3 sequence (DNA): TGTGCCAGCTCACCCGGACAGGGGTCGGCGGAAAAACTGTTTTTT. The rearrangement joins TRBV18 to TRBJ1-4; 9 nucleotides align to TRBD1. The CDR3 sequence is 15 residues long. Germline V gene sequence: CDR1 KGHSH, CDR2 LQKENI. With V trimmed by 3 bases and J by 8 bases, 7 bases remained unmatched.

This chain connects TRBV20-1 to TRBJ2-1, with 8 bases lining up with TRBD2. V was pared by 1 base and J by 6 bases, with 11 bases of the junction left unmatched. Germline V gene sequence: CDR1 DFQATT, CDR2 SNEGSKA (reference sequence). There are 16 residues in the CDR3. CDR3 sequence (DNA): TGCAGTGCTAGAGTACCCGGGACTAGGATCAGCAATGAGCAGTTCTTC. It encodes CSARVPGTRISNEQFF.

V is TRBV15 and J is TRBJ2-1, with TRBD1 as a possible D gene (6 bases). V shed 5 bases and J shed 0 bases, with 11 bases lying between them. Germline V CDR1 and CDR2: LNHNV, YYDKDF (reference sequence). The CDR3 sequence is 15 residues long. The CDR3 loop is CATSLTRGSYNEQFF. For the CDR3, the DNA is TGTGCCACCAGCTTGACCAGGGGCTCCTACAATGAGCAGTTCTTC.

CDR3 DNA sequence: TGTGCCAGCAGCTTTCTTCGAGGCGGGGGGATGTTGGATACGCAGTATTTT. Encoded protein: CASSFLRGGGMLDTQYF. V gene TRBV7-2 combines with J gene TRBJ2-3, with TRBD2 matching 8 bases. The CDR3 sequence is 17 residues long. Per germline, CDR1 SGHTA and CDR2 FQGNSA. The ends lost 3 bases at V and 6 bases at J; junction bases unmatched: 14.

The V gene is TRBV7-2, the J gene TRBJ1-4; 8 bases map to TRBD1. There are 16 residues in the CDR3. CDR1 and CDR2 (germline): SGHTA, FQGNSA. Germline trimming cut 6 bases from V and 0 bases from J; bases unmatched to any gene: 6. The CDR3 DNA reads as TGTGCCAGCAGGCGACAGGGGCCTGCAACTAATGAAAAACTGTTTTTT. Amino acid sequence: CASRRQGPATNEKLFF.

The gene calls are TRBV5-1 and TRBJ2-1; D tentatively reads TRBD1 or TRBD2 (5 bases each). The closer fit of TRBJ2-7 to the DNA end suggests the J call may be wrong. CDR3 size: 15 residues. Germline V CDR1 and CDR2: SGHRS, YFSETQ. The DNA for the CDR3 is TGCGCCAGCAGCTCCCCCCCCGGGACCCCCTACGAGCAGTACTTC. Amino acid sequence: CASSSPPGTPYEQYF.

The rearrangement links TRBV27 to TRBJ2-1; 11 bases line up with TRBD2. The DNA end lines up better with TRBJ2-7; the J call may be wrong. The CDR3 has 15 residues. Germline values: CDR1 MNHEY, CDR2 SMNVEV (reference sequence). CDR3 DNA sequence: TGTGCCAGCAGTTTACATAGCGGGGGGGCCTACGAGCAGTACTTC. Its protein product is CASSLHSGGAYEQYF.

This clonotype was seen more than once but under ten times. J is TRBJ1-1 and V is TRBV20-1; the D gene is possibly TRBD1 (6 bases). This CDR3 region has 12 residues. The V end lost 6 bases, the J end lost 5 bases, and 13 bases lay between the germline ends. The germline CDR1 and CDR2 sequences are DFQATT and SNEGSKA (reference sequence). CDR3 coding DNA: TGCAGTGCCTCCAGGGGAGAAACTGAAGCTTTCTTT. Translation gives CSASRGETEAFF.

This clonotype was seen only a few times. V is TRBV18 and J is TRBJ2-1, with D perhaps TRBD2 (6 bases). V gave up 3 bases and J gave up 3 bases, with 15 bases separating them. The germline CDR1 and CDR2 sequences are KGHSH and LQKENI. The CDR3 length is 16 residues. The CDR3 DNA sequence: TGTGCCAGCTCACCGTTCGGTCCGCGGGACTACAATGAGCAGTTCTTC. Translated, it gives CASSPFGPRDYNEQFF.

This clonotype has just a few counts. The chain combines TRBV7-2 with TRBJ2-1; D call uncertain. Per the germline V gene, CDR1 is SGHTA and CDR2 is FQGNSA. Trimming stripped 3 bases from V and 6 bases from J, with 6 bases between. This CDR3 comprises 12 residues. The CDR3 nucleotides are TGTGCCAGCAGCTTTTGGTCCAATGAGCAGTTCTTC. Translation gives CASSFWSNEQFF.

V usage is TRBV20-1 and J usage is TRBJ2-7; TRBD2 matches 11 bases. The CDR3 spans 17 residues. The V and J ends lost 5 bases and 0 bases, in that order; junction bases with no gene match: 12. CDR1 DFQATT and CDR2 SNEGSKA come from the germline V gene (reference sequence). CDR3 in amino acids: CSASPGLAVQYSYEQYF. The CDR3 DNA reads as TGCAGTGCTTCCCCGGGACTAGCGGTACAATACTCCTACGAGCAGTACTTC.

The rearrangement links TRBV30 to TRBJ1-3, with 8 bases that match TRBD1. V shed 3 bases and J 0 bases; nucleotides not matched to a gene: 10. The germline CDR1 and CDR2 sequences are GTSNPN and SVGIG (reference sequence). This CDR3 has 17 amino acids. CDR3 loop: CAWRDTGTGISGNTIYF. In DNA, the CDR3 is TGTGCCTGGAGAGACACCGGGACAGGAATCTCTGGAAACACCATATATTTT.

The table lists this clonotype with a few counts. As DNA, the CDR3 is TGCAGTTTCACTGCGCAGGAGACCCAGTACTTC. Its translation is CSFTAQETQYF. The chain is built from TRBV20-1 and TRBJ2-5; unclear D gene. The V end was cut by 8 bases, the J end by 5 bases, with 12 bases between. Germline V lookup: CDR1 DFQATT, CDR2 SNEGSKA (reference sequence). The CDR3 spans 11 residues.

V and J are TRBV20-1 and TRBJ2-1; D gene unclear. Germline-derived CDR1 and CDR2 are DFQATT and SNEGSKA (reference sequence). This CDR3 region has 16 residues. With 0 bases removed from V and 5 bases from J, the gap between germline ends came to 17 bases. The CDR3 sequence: CSAREAPVAPNNEQFF. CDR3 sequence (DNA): TGCAGTGCTAGAGAGGCCCCTGTCGCGCCTAACAATGAGCAGTTCTTC.

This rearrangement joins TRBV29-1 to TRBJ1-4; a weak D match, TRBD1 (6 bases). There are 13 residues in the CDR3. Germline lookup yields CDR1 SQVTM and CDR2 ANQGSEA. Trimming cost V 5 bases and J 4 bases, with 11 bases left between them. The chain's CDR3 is CSVSGQRNEKLFF. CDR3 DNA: TGCAGCGTTTCGGGACAACGTAATGAAAAACTGTTTTTT.

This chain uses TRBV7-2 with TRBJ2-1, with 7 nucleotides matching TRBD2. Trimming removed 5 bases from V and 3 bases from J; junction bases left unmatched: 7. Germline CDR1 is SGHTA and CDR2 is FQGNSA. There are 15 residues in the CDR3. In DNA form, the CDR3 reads TGTGCCAGCAGCAAAACTAGCGTAGGCTACAATGAGCAGTTCTTC. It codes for CASSKTSVGYNEQFF.

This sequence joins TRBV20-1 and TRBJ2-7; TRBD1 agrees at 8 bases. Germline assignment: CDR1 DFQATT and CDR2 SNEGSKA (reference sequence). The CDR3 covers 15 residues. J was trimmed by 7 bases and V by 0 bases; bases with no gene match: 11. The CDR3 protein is CSAREIDRGWIEQYF. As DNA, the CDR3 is TGCAGTGCTAGAGAGATCGACAGGGGTTGGATTGAGCAGTACTTC.

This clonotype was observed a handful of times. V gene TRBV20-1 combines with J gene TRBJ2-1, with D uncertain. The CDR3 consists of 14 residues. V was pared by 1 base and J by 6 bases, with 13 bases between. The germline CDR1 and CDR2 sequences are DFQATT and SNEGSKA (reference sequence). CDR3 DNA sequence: TGCAGTGCTAGAGGGCTGGAATACGTCAATGAGCAGTTCTTC. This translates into CSARGLEYVNEQFF.

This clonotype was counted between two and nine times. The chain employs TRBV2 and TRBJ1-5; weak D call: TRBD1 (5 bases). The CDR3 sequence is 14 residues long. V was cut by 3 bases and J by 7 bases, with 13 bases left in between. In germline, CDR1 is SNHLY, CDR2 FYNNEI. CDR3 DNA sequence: TGTGCCAGCAGTGACGGGGGTGCGGGGCAGCCCCAGCATTTT. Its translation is CASSDGGAGQPQHF.

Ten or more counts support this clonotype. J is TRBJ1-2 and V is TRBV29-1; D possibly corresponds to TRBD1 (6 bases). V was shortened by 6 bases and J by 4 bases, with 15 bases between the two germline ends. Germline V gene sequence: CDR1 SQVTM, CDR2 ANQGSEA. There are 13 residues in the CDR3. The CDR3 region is CSVAKGVGYGYTF. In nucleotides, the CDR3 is TGCAGCGTCGCGAAGGGGGTCGGCTATGGCTACACCTTC.

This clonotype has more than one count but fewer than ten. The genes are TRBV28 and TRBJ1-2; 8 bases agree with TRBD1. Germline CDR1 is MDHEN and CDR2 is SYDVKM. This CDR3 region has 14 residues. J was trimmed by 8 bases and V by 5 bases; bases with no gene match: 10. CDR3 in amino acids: CASSLTGQGRGYTF. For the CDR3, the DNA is TGTGCCAGCAGTCTAACCGGACAGGGCAGGGGCTACACCTTC.

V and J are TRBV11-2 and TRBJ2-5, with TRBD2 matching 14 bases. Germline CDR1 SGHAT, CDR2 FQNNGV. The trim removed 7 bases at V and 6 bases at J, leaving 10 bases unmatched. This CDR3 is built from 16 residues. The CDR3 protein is CASTVTSGGAIKTQYF. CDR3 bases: TGTGCCAGCACCGTGACTAGCGGGGGGGCCATAAAGACCCAGTACTTC.